The sequence of this T cell receptor beta chain was determined in a study of T cell repertoires in cytomegalovirus infection. Study-wide context: An indication of both CMV infection and matching HLA type came from public TCR beta signatures. Points from the study as a whole: HLA-C-restricted CMV-specific TCR beta clonotypes prevailed in the ex vivo response.

On this clonotype itself: The target antigen is unknown.

TCRdb recomputed calls from the reads with MiXCR, one row per CDR3 protein. The repertoire holds hundreds of thousands of distinct CDR3 sequences, with around 24% as singletons. V was pared by 3 bases and J by 10 bases, with 7 bases of the junction left unmatched. CDR3 length: 15 amino acids. Germline V gene data show CDR1 as SQVTM and CDR2 as ANQGSEA. The source material was CD8+ T cells from PBMCs. This chain connects TRBV29-1 to TRBJ2-1, with 15 bases fitting TRBD2. The clonotype originates from a human donor in good health (CMV status not recorded). Some clones in this sample may be carry-over from other donors' samples. This CDR3 reads CSVDWTSGGAGEQFF. Here the CDR3 DNA reads TGCAGCGTTGATTGGACTAGCGGGGGGGCAGGAGAGCAGTTCTTC.